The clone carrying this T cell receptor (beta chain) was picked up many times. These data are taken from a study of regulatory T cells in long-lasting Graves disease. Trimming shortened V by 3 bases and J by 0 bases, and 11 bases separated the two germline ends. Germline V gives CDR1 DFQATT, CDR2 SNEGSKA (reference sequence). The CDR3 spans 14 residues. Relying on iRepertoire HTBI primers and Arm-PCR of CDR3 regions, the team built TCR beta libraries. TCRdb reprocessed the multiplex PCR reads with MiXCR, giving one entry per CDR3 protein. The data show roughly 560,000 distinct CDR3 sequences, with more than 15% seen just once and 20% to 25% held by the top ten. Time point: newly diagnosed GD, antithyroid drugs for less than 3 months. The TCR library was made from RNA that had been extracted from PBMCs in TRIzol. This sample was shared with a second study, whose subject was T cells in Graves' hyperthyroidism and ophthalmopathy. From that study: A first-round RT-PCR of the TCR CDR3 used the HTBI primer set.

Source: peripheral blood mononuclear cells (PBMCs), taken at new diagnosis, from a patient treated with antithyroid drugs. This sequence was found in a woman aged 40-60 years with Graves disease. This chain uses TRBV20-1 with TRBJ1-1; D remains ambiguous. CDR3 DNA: TGCAGTGCTAGGGTAGGCGGACTGAACACTGAAGCTTTCTTT. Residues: CSARVGGLNTEAFF.